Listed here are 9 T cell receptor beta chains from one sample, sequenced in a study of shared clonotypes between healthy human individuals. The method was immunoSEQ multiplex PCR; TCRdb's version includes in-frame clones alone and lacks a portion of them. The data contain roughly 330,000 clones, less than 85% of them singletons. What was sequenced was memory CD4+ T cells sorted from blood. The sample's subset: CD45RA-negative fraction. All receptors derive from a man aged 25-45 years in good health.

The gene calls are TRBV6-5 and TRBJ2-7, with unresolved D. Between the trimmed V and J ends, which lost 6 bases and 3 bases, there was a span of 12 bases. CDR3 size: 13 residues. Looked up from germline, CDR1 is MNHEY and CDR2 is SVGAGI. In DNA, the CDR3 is TGTGCCAGCAGCGGCCCGATACTCTACGAGCAGTACTTC. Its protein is CASSGPILYEQYF.

The DNA of the CDR3 is TGTGCCAGCAGCCGACTCCCGGAAAACAACTATGGCTACACCTTC. This gives the protein CASSRLPENNYGYTF. The rearrangement links TRBV4-2 to TRBJ1-2; D is undetermined. Trimming took off 4 bases at V and 2 bases at J, with 14 bases between the two ends. Germline CDR1 LGHNA, CDR2 YNFKEQ. There are 15 residues in the CDR3.

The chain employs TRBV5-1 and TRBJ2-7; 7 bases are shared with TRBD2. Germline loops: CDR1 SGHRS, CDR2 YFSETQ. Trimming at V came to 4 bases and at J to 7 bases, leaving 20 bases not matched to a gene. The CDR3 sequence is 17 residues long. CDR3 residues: CASSHGTSVKALGEQYF. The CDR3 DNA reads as TGCGCCAGCAGCCATGGCACTAGCGTAAAGGCCCTGGGGGAGCAGTACTTC.

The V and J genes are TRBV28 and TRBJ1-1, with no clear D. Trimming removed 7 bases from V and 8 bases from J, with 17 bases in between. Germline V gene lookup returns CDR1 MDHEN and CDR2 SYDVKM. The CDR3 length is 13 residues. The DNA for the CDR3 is TGTGCCAGCACCACTCCGGCAGGCAGGGAAGCTTTCTTT. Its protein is CASTTPAGREAFF.

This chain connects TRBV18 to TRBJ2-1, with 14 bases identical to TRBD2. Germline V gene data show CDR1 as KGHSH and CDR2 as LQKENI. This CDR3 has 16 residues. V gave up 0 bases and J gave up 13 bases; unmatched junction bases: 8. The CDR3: CASSPPGTSGRNYQFF. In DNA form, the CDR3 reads TGTGCCAGCTCACCACCGGGGACTAGCGGGAGAAATTATCAGTTCTTC.

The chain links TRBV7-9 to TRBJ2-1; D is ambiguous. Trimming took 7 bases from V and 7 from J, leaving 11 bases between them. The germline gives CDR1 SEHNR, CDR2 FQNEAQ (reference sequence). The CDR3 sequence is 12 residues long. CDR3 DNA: TGTGCCAGCATCGACCCCAGGAATGAGCAGTTCTTC. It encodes CASIDPRNEQFF. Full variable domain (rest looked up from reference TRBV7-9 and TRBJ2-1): DTGVSQNPRHKITKRGQNVTFRCDPISEHNRLYWYRQTLGQGPEFLTYFQNEAQLEKSRLLSDRFSAERPKGSFSTLEIQRTEQGDSAMYLCASIDPRNEQFFGPGTRLTVL.

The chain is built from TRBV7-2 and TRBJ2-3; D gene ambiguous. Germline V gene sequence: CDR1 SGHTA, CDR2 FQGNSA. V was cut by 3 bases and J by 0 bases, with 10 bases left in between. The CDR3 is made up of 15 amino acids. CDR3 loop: CASSLNPSSTDTQYF. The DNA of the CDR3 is TGTGCCAGCAGCTTGAACCCAAGCAGCACAGATACGCAGTATTTT. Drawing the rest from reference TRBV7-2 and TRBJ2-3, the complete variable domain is GAGVSQSPSNKVTEKGKDVELRCDPISGHTALYWYRQSLGQGLEFLIYFQGNSAPDKSGLPSDRFSAERTGGSVSTLTIQRTQQEDSAVYLCASSLNPSSTDTQYFGPGTRLTVL.

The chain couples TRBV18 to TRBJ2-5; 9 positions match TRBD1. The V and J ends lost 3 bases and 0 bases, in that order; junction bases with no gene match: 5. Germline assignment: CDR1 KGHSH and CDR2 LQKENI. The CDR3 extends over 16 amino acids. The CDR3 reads CASSPQGQGNQETQYF. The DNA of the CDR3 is TGTGCCAGCTCACCCCAGGGACAGGGAAACCAAGAGACCCAGTACTTC.

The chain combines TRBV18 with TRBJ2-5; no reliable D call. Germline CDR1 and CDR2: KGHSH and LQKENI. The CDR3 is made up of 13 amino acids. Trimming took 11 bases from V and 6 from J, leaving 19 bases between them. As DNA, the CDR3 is TGTGCCGGACGTACGCCCAACTCTCAGACCCAGTACTTC. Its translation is CAGRTPNSQTQYF. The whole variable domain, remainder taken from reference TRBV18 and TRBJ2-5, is NAGVMQNPRHLVRRRGQEARLRCSPMKGHSHVYWYRQLPEEGLKFMVYLQKENIIDESGMPKERFSAEFPKEGPSILRIQQVVRGDSAAYFCAGRTPNSQTQYFGPGTRLLVL.